Listed below are T cell receptor beta chains from one sample, sequenced in a study of T cells in Graves' hyperthyroidism and ophthalmopathy. Using its own MiXCR run on the multiplex PCR reads, TCRdb lists one record per CDR3 protein. Among about 350,000 distinct CDR3 sequences listed, approximately 15% were seen once. The sample consisted of blood. These receptors originate from a woman aged 30 to 39 with Graves' hyperthyroidism. Each CDR3 is given with its conserved first and last residue. Each record gives: V gene, D gene, clone size, J gene, CDR3 length, CDR3 protein, CDR3 DNA. A D gene is named only where the DNA matches it firmly. Expanded clones are given a class, and other clones once, few, many or no size at all.

v_gene: TRBV29-1
d_gene: TRBD2
abundance: -
j_gene: TRBJ2-2
len: 13
CDR3aa: CSVETGRTGELFF
CDR3nt: TGCAGCGTTGAGACCGGGAGGACCGGGGAGCTGTTTTTT

v_gene: TRBV6-1
d_gene: TRBD2
abundance: many
j_gene: TRBJ2-1
len: 18
CDR3aa: CASRGTSGRSQTYNEQFF
CDR3nt: TGTGCCAGCAGGGGGACTAGCGGGAGGTCCCAAACTTACAATGAGCAGTTCTTC

v_gene: TRBV20-1
d_gene: TRBD2
abundance: many
j_gene: TRBJ2-5
len: 16
CDR3aa: CSARGLAGGLQETQYF
CDR3nt: TGCAGTGCTAGGGGACTAGCGGGAGGTTTGCAAGAGACCCAGTACTTC

v_gene: TRBV29-1
d_gene: -
abundance: few
j_gene: TRBJ1-2
len: 13
CDR3aa: CSVGTGPLYGYTF
CDR3nt: TGCAGCGTTGGTACAGGGCCTCTCTATGGCTACACCTTC

v_gene: TRBV11-1
d_gene: TRBD1
abundance: many
j_gene: TRBJ1-2
len: 13
CDR3aa: CASSPGQEYGYTF
CDR3nt: TGTGCCAGCAGCCCCGGACAGGAGTATGGCTACACCTTC

v_gene: TRBV10-3
d_gene: -
abundance: many
j_gene: TRBJ2-2
len: 12
CDR3aa: CAITAGSGELFF
CDR3nt: TGTGCCATCACCGCAGGGTCCGGGGAGCTGTTTTTT

v_gene: TRBV28
d_gene: -
abundance: many
j_gene: TRBJ1-5
len: 14
CDR3aa: CASSLSGEGQPQHF
CDR3nt: TGTGCCAGCAGTTTATCAGGGGAGGGTCAGCCCCAGCATTTT

v_gene: TRBV28
d_gene: -
abundance: many
j_gene: TRBJ1-4
len: 13
CDR3aa: CASSLTSEEKLFF
CDR3nt: TGTGCCAGCAGTCTGACTTCGGAAGAAAAACTGTTTTTT

v_gene: TRBV6-1
d_gene: -
abundance: many
j_gene: TRBJ2-1
len: 12
CDR3aa: CASSGWVNEQFF
CDR3nt: TGTGCCAGCAGTGGGTGGGTCAATGAGCAGTTCTTC

v_gene: TRBV2
d_gene: -
abundance: few
j_gene: TRBJ1-1
len: 12
CDR3aa: CASIRLSTEAFF
CDR3nt: TGTGCCAGCATAAGGTTGAGCACTGAAGCTTTCTTT

v_gene: TRBV6-7
d_gene: TRBD2
abundance: many
j_gene: TRBJ2-1
len: 17
CDR3aa: CASSYSMMVSGSYEQFF
CDR3nt: TGTGCCAGCAGTTACTCGATGATGGTCAGCGGGAGCTATGAGCAGTTCTTC

v_gene: TRBV9
d_gene: -
abundance: -
j_gene: TRBJ2-3
len: 13
CDR3aa: CASSVWDTDTQYF
CDR3nt: TGTGCCAGCAGCGTGTGGGACACAGATACGCAGTATTTT

v_gene: TRBV28
d_gene: TRBD1
abundance: few
j_gene: TRBJ1-2
len: 15
CDR3aa: CASSPTGQPWDGYTF
CDR3nt: TGTGCCAGCAGTCCTACGGGACAGCCTTGGGATGGCTACACCTTC

v_gene: TRBV4-3
d_gene: TRBD2
abundance: -
j_gene: TRBJ2-1
len: 19
CDR3aa: CASSSRLAGGRPKGNEQFF
CDR3nt: TGCGCCAGCAGCAGCCGACTAGCGGGAGGGAGGCCAAAAGGAAATGAGCAGTTCTTC

v_gene: TRBV19
d_gene: -
abundance: -
j_gene: TRBJ1-1
len: 13
CDR3aa: CASSIMMNTEAFF
CDR3nt: TGTGCCAGTAGTATAATGATGAACACTGAAGCTTTCTTT

v_gene: TRBV7-2
d_gene: TRBD2
abundance: -
j_gene: TRBJ2-3
len: 16
CDR3aa: CASSLMGLAGTDTQYF
CDR3nt: TGTGCCAGCAGCTTAATGGGGCTAGCGGGTACAGATACGCAGTATTTT

v_gene: TRBV15
d_gene: TRBD1
abundance: few
j_gene: TRBJ2-3
len: 16
CDR3aa: CATSRFTGGDTDTQYF
CDR3nt: TGTGCCACCAGCAGATTTACAGGGGGCGACACAGATACGCAGTATTTT

v_gene: TRBV5-1
d_gene: -
abundance: -
j_gene: TRBJ1-2
len: 16
CDR3aa: CASSLGGVMGNYGYTF
CDR3nt: TGCGCCAGCAGCTTGGGGGGCGTAATGGGGAACTATGGCTACACCTTC

v_gene: TRBV11-2
d_gene: -
abundance: hyperexpanded
j_gene: TRBJ2-7
len: 13
CDR3aa: CASSLSSIHEQYF
CDR3nt: TGTGCCAGCAGCTTATCATCGATCCACGAGCAGTACTTC

v_gene: TRBV5-6
d_gene: -
abundance: few
j_gene: TRBJ2-1
len: 14
CDR3aa: CASSTPSRDNEQFF
CDR3nt: TGTGCCAGCAGCACACCCTCTAGGGACAATGAGCAGTTCTTC

v_gene: TRBV7-6
d_gene: TRBD1
abundance: -
j_gene: TRBJ1-2
len: 15
CDR3aa: CASSPGTDRNYGYTF
CDR3nt: TGTGCCAGCAGCCCCGGGACAGATAGAAACTATGGCTACACCTTC

v_gene: TRBV5-6
d_gene: -
abundance: -
j_gene: TRBJ1-6
len: 14
CDR3aa: CASSQVSAIRALHF
CDR3nt: TGTGCCAGCAGTCAGGTCTCGGCAATTCGTGCCCTCCACTTT

v_gene: TRBV12-3/TRBV12-4
d_gene: TRBD2
abundance: many
j_gene: TRBJ2-2
len: 19
CDR3aa: CASNLPLLAGGPDTGELFF
CDR3nt: TGTGCCAGCAATCTGCCCCTACTAGCGGGAGGGCCCGACACCGGGGAGCTGTTTTTT

v_gene: TRBV2
d_gene: -
abundance: many
j_gene: TRBJ2-1
len: 14
CDR3aa: CATLLPPSYNEQFF
CDR3nt: TGTGCCACCCTCCTACCGCCATCCTACAATGAGCAGTTCTTC

v_gene: TRBV12-3/TRBV12-4
d_gene: -
abundance: -
j_gene: TRBJ1-2
len: 15
CDR3aa: CASSSLGRARRGYTF
CDR3nt: TGTGCCAGCAGCTCCCTGGGCAGGGCGAGACGGGGCTACACCTTC

v_gene: TRBV6-5
d_gene: TRBD2
abundance: -
j_gene: TRBJ2-7
len: 14
CDR3aa: CASKLPSGINEQYF
CDR3nt: TGTGCCAGCAAGTTACCTAGCGGGATTAACGAGCAGTACTTC

v_gene: TRBV6-2/TRBV6-3
d_gene: -
abundance: -
j_gene: TRBJ2-3
len: 14
CDR3aa: CASSNRAKADTQYF
CDR3nt: TGTGCCAGCAGTAACAGGGCTAAGGCAGATACGCAGTATTTT

v_gene: TRBV12-3/TRBV12-4
d_gene: TRBD2
abundance: -
j_gene: TRBJ2-3
len: 12
CDR3aa: CASSQTSNTQYF
CDR3nt: TGTGCCAGCAGTCAGACTAGCAATACGCAGTATTTT

v_gene: TRBV4-2
d_gene: TRBD2
abundance: few
j_gene: TRBJ2-1
len: 18
CDR3aa: CASRQGTSGRLWSDEQFF
CDR3nt: TGTGCCAGCAGACAAGGGACTAGCGGGAGGTTATGGAGCGATGAGCAGTTCTTC

v_gene: TRBV11-2
d_gene: TRBD2
abundance: -
j_gene: TRBJ2-3
len: 19
CDR3aa: CASSGTSGLGGGVTDTQYF
CDR3nt: TGTGCCAGCAGCGGGACCTCGGGACTAGGAGGGGGGGTCACAGATACGCAGTATTTT

v_gene: TRBV11-2
d_gene: -
abundance: many
j_gene: TRBJ2-2
len: 15
CDR3aa: CASSPSVVYTGELFF
CDR3nt: TGTGCCAGCAGCCCATCGGTCGTCTACACCGGGGAGCTGTTTTTT

v_gene: TRBV5-1
d_gene: TRBD2
abundance: -
j_gene: TRBJ2-1
len: 17
CDR3aa: CASSAGLAEIRGNEQFF
CDR3nt: TGCGCCAGCAGCGCCGGACTAGCGGAGATCAGGGGAAATGAGCAGTTCTTC

v_gene: TRBV18
d_gene: -
abundance: few
j_gene: TRBJ1-1
len: 14
CDR3aa: CASSPVRTGTEAFF
CDR3nt: TGTGCCAGCTCACCAGTACGAACGGGAACTGAAGCTTTCTTT

v_gene: TRBV4-3
d_gene: -
abundance: few
j_gene: TRBJ2-2
len: 12
CDR3aa: CASSQGGGELFF
CDR3nt: TGCGCCAGCAGCCAAGGAGGCGGGGAGCTGTTTTTT

v_gene: TRBV11-2
d_gene: TRBD2
abundance: many
j_gene: TRBJ2-3
len: 16
CDR3aa: CASSLGRGAGTDTQYF
CDR3nt: TGTGCCAGCAGCTTAGGACGCGGAGCGGGAACAGATACGCAGTATTTT

v_gene: TRBV3-1
d_gene: -
abundance: many
j_gene: TRBJ2-7
len: 14
CDR3aa: CASSQAYGLYEQYF
CDR3nt: TGTGCCAGCAGCCAAGCCTACGGCCTCTACGAGCAGTACTTC

v_gene: TRBV18
d_gene: TRBD2
abundance: -
j_gene: TRBJ2-7
len: 14
CDR3aa: CASSPQREGYEQYF
CDR3nt: TGTGCCAGCTCACCTCAGCGGGAGGGCTACGAGCAGTACTTC

v_gene: TRBV15
d_gene: TRBD2
abundance: -
j_gene: TRBJ2-5
len: 16
CDR3aa: CATSRGTSGLQETQYF
CDR3nt: TGTGCCACCAGCAGGGGGACTAGCGGGCTTCAAGAGACCCAGTACTTC

v_gene: TRBV20-1
d_gene: TRBD2
abundance: -
j_gene: TRBJ2-1
len: 13
CDR3aa: CSAWTSGLNEQFF
CDR3nt: TGCAGTGCGTGGACTAGCGGCCTCAATGAGCAGTTCTTC

v_gene: TRBV12-3/TRBV12-4
d_gene: -
abundance: many
j_gene: TRBJ1-1
len: 13
CDR3aa: CASSWGANTEAFF
CDR3nt: TGTGCCAGCAGTTGGGGCGCGAACACTGAAGCTTTCTTT

v_gene: TRBV28
d_gene: -
abundance: many
j_gene: TRBJ1-2
len: 14
CDR3aa: CASSPGRRVQGYTF
CDR3nt: TGTGCCAGCAGTCCGGGACGGAGGGTGCAAGGCTACACCTTC

v_gene: TRBV6-2/TRBV6-3
d_gene: -
abundance: -
j_gene: TRBJ2-1
len: 15
CDR3aa: CASSSAGGTGNEQFF
CDR3nt: TGTGCCAGCAGTTCCGCTGGCGGGACTGGGAATGAGCAGTTCTTC

v_gene: TRBV6-1
d_gene: TRBD2
abundance: many
j_gene: TRBJ2-5
len: 15
CDR3aa: CASIGISGGSGTQYF
CDR3nt: TGTGCCAGCATTGGGATTAGCGGGGGTTCGGGGACCCAGTACTTC

v_gene: TRBV9
d_gene: TRBD2
abundance: few
j_gene: TRBJ2-3
len: 18
CDR3aa: CASSVGGEAGGHTDTQYF
CDR3nt: TGTGCCAGCAGCGTAGGAGGAGAAGCGGGAGGGCACACAGATACGCAGTATTTT

v_gene: TRBV29-1
d_gene: TRBD2
abundance: few
j_gene: TRBJ2-1
len: 13
CDR3aa: CSVTPGSGNEQFF
CDR3nt: TGCAGCGTCACCCCCGGTAGCGGGAATGAGCAGTTCTTC

v_gene: TRBV25-1
d_gene: -
abundance: few
j_gene: TRBJ2-3
len: 13
CDR3aa: CASNPGYTDTQYF
CDR3nt: TGTGCCAGCAACCCCGGGTACACAGATACGCAGTATTTT

v_gene: TRBV5-1
d_gene: -
abundance: -
j_gene: TRBJ2-3
len: 12
CDR3aa: CASSLEGRIWYF
CDR3nt: TGCGCCAGCAGCTTGGAGGGCAGAATCTGGTATTTT

v_gene: TRBV28
d_gene: -
abundance: many
j_gene: TRBJ2-2
len: 15
CDR3aa: CASSPSGQNTGELFF
CDR3nt: TGTGCCAGCAGCCCATCCGGACAGAACACCGGGGAGCTGTTTTTT

v_gene: TRBV19
d_gene: TRBD2
abundance: -
j_gene: TRBJ2-1
len: 14
CDR3aa: CASRSGSLYNEQFF
CDR3nt: TGTGCCAGTCGAAGCGGGAGTTTGTACAATGAGCAGTTCTTC

v_gene: TRBV11-2
d_gene: TRBD1
abundance: many
j_gene: TRBJ2-7
len: 17
CDR3aa: CASSPRVPGQGTYEQYF
CDR3nt: TGTGCCAGCAGCCCTAGGGTGCCGGGACAGGGAACCTACGAGCAGTACTTC